This T cell receptor (beta chain) was retrieved from a study of cytomegalovirus exposure and HLA in healthy donors. Study-level points and caveats: According to the study, 160 or so TCR beta chains were cytomegalovirus-associated.

Profiling relied on immunoSEQ multiplex PCR, and the TCRdb table lists in-frame clones only, not all of them. The table records 65,000 to 70,000 clones, approximately 90% of them present only once. Notes on this clone: What it binds is unknown.

The CDR3 sequence is 15 residues long. V dropped 0 bases and J dropped 6; count of bases not matched to a gene: 7. Germline CDR1 is MDHEN and CDR2 is SYDVKM. The chain recombines TRBV28 with TRBJ1-2; 7 bases are shared with TRBD1. The TCR was taken from a man between 18 and 29 years old in good health and CMV-seronegative. The specimen was PBMCs. DNA of the CDR3: TGTGCCAGCAGTTTATGGTCGGGACAGCCGGATGGCTACACCTTC. Its protein is CASSLWSGQPDGYTF.